A single sample gave rise to the 23 T cell receptor beta chains below, sequenced in a study of OX40 agonist ivuxolimab in advanced cancers. Clones were read by immunoSEQ multiplex PCR, and TCRdb kept only the in-frame ones, dropping some. The data show roughly 28,000 clones, 82% seen once. Sequenced material: CD4+ or CD8+ T cells sorted from blood, taken in a trial of the OX40 agonist ivuxolimab. These receptors were taken from an adult with an advanced solid tumor such as melanoma, head and neck, liver or kidney cancer.

The gene calls are TRBV7-3 and TRBJ2-3, with 11 bases aligning to TRBD2. Germline CDR1 and CDR2: SGHTA and FQGTGA. The CDR3 consists of 16 residues. The J segment lost 2 bases and the V segment lost 4 bases, leaving 5 bases of the junction unmatched. CDR3 sequence (DNA): TGTGCCAGCAGCTCCGGACTAGCGGGCTACACAGATACGCAGTATTTT. This encodes CASSSGLAGYTDTQYF.

This chain joins TRBV7-9 and TRBJ2-3; D ambiguous. The ends were cut back, 0 bases at V and 1 base at J, with 5 bases in the middle. The CDR3 loop spans 14 amino acids. CDR1 SEHNR and CDR2 FQNEAQ come from the germline V gene (reference sequence). As DNA, the CDR3 is TGTGCCAGCAGCTTAGCGCTTGGCACAGATACGCAGTATTTT. Its protein is CASSLALGTDTQYF.

The table lists this clone with a count of one. V and J are TRBV9 and TRBJ1-1, with D maybe TRBD1 (6 bases). There are 15 residues in the CDR3. Germline CDR1 is SGDLS and CDR2 is YYNGEE. Trimming removed 0 bases at V and 1 base at J, with 10 bases between. The DNA of the CDR3 is TGTGCCAGCAGCGTAGAGGGACACCCGAACACTGAAGCTTTCTTT. Translation: CASSVEGHPNTEAFF.

The chain is built from TRBV4-3 and TRBJ1-5; perhaps TRBD1 as D (6 bases). Per the germline V gene, CDR1 is LGHNA and CDR2 is YSLEER. V gave up 0 bases and J gave up 6 bases, with 18 bases separating them. The CDR3 has 17 residues. Written as DNA, the CDR3 is TGCGCCAGCAGCCAAGAAGTTTGGACAGCTACCGGTCAGCCCCAGCATTTT. Translated, it gives CASSQEVWTATGQPQHF.

About this clone: Its ends do not fully match the called genes, so a read error is possible. The chain links TRBV6-1 to TRBJ2-7; D may be TRBD2 (7 bases). The germline CDR1 and CDR2 sequences are MNHNS and SASEGT. The CDR3 extends over 17 amino acids. CDR3 loop: CAISESSPGGLNYEQYF. CDR3 DNA: TGTGCCATCAGTGAGTCTAGTCCGGGGGGCCTAAACTACGAGCAGTACTTC.

The J gene is TRBJ2-3, the V gene TRBV6-4; TRBD2 agrees at 11 bases. The junction had 1 base not matched to a gene; V was cut back by 5 bases and J by 0 bases. Per germline, CDR1 MRHNA and CDR2 SNTAGT. This CDR3 region has 15 residues. The CDR3 loop reads CASSTSGGSTDTQYF. In DNA, the CDR3 is TGTGCCAGCAGTACTAGCGGGGGAAGCACAGATACGCAGTATTTT.

The chain combines TRBV28 with TRBJ1-3; perhaps TRBD1 as D (6 bases). Trimming removed 3 bases from V and 1 base from J, with 19 bases in between. The CDR3 is made up of 18 amino acids. CDR1 MDHEN and CDR2 SYDVKM come from the germline V gene. CDR3 DNA sequence: TGTGCCAGCAGTTTTAACAGGGTCTTTGTGATGTCTGGAAACACCATATATTTT. It codes for CASSFNRVFVMSGNTIYF.

The rearrangement uses TRBV28 and TRBJ1-1; D unclear. This CDR3 region has 13 residues. Germline V gene lookup returns CDR1 MDHEN and CDR2 SYDVKM. Trimming stripped 3 bases from V and 5 bases from J, with 10 bases between. The CDR3, as DNA: TGTGCCAGCAGTTTCGTGGGTTCGACTGAAGCTTTCTTT. Translated, it gives CASSFVGSTEAFF.

V is TRBV7-8 and J is TRBJ2-5; TRBD2 agrees at 8 bases. The junction had 8 bases not matched to a gene; V was cut back by 6 bases and J by 2 bases. Germline V gene sequence: CDR1 SGHVS, CDR2 FQNEAQ. The CDR3 is made up of 15 amino acids. In DNA form, the CDR3 reads TGTGCCAGCAGACAGAGTAGCGGGGATCAAGAGACCCAGTACTTC. This gives the protein CASRQSSGDQETQYF. The full variable domain, with the rest looked up from reference TRBV7-8 and TRBJ2-5, is GAGVSQSPRYKVAKRGQDVALRCDPISGHVSLFWYQQALGQGPEFLTYFQNEAQLDKSGLPSDRFFAERPEGSVSTLKIQRTQQEDSAVYLCASRQSSGDQETQYFGPGTRLLVL.

The DNA of the CDR3 is TGTGCCAGCAGCCTTAGCGGGAGGCACTACGAGCAGTACTTC. Translating it yields CASSLSGRHYEQYF. The chain carries TRBV7-9 and TRBJ2-7; 10 bases map to TRBD2. Per germline, CDR1 SEHNR and CDR2 FQNEAQ (reference sequence). The CDR3 totals 14 residues. With V trimmed by 5 bases and J by 3 bases, 4 bases remained unmatched. The variable domain in full, with the rest retrieved from reference TRBV7-9 and TRBJ2-7, is DTGVSQNPRHKITKRGQNVTFRCDPISEHNRLYWYRQTLGQGPEFLTYFQNEAQLEKSRLLSDRFSAERPKGSFSTLEIQRTEQGDSAMYLCASSLSGRHYEQYFGPGTRLTVT.

This chain uses TRBV30 with TRBJ2-3, with D possibly being TRBD1 or TRBD2 (5 bases each). V lost 2 bases to trimming and J lost 5 bases, with 11 bases between them. Germline loops: CDR1 GTSNPN, CDR2 SVGIG (reference sequence). The CDR3 covers 13 residues. DNA for the CDR3: TGTGCCTGGAGTTTCGGGGCGGAAGATACGCAGTATTTT. Translation: CAWSFGAEDTQYF.

This chain joins TRBV27 and TRBJ2-1; TRBD2 agrees at 9 bases. Germline CDR1 reads MNHEY; CDR2 reads SMNVEV (reference sequence). The CDR3 has 14 amino acids. V trimming: 6 bases; J trimming: 6 bases; junction bases outside the gene matches: 6. The chain's CDR3 is CASSPGLAVNEQFF. In DNA, the CDR3 is TGTGCCAGCAGCCCGGGACTAGCTGTCAATGAGCAGTTCTTC.

The rearrangement joins TRBV4-3 to TRBJ2-7, with 7 bases identical to TRBD1. The germline V gene has CDR1 LGHNA and CDR2 YSLEER. The CDR3 consists of 15 residues. Germline trimming cut 1 base from V and 3 bases from J; bases unmatched to any gene: 6. CDR3 region: CASSQVSAGGYEQYF. The CDR3 DNA is TGCGCCAGCAGCCAAGTGAGTGCAGGGGGCTACGAGCAGTACTTC.

The chain combines TRBV9 with TRBJ2-3, with 12 bases lining up with TRBD2. The length of the CDR3 is 17 residues. Trimming cost V 3 bases and J 2 bases; bases outside gene matches: 7. The germline V gene has CDR1 SGDLS and CDR2 YYNGEE. The CDR3: CASSASGLAGSTDTQYF. Written as DNA, the CDR3 is TGTGCCAGCAGCGCCTCCGGACTAGCGGGGTCCACAGATACGCAGTATTTT.

J is TRBJ1-5 and V is TRBV7-3; maybe TRBD1 (6 bases). In germline, CDR1 is SGHTA, CDR2 FQGTGA. This CDR3 region has 16 residues. V lost 5 bases and J lost 3, with 17 bases in between. The CDR3 DNA reads as TGTGCCAGCAGCGACGGCAGGGGAGGCGACAATCAGCCCCAGCATTTT. This gives the protein CASSDGRGGDNQPQHF. Full variable domain (missing parts from reference TRBV7-3 and TRBJ1-5): GAGVSQTPSNKVTEKGKYVELRCDPISGHTALYWYRQSLGQGPEFLIYFQGTGAADDSGLPNDRFFAVRPEGSVSTLKIQRTERGDSAVYLCASSDGRGGDNQPQHFGDGTRLSIL.

The genes are TRBV10-1 and TRBJ2-5, with D perhaps assigned TRBD1 or TRBD2 (6 bases each). V was trimmed by 2 bases and J by 1 base, leaving 8 bases between them. Germline V gene lookup returns CDR1 WNHNN and CDR2 SYGVQD (reference sequence). There are 14 residues in the CDR3. CDR3 region: CASSEKGGQETQYF. Written as DNA, the CDR3 is TGCGCCAGCAGTGAGAAGGGGGGCCAAGAGACCCAGTACTTC.

Only one count was recorded for this clone. The V call is TRBV19, the J call TRBJ1-1; 9 positions agree with TRBD1. Germline V gene sequence: CDR1 LNHDA, CDR2 SQIVND (reference sequence). V shed 3 bases and J 5 bases; nucleotides not matched to a gene: 10. This CDR3 is 16 amino acids long. CDR3 DNA sequence: TGTGCCAGTAGTATCGGGGGGGACAGGGAAAGGACTGAAGCTTTCTTT. It yields the protein CASSIGGDRERTEAFF.

The chain has TRBV11-2 and TRBJ1-1; 7 positions agree with TRBD1. Trimming removed 6 bases from V and 1 base from J; junction bases left unmatched: 8. The CDR3 is made up of 15 amino acids. Germline V gene sequence: CDR1 SGHAT, CDR2 FQNNGV. The CDR3 nucleotides read TGTGCCAGCAGTCCACCGGGACAGAGGAACACTGAAGCTTTCTTT. Its translation is CASSPPGQRNTEAFF. Looking up the rest from reference TRBV11-2 and TRBJ1-1 gives the full variable domain: EAGVAQSPRYKIIEKRQSVAFWCNPISGHATLYWYQQILGQGPKLLIQFQNNGVVDDSQLPKDRFSAERLKGVDSTLKIQPAKLEDSAVYLCASSPPGQRNTEAFFGQGTRLTVV.

The chain combines TRBV9 with TRBJ2-5; either TRBD1 or TRBD2 may supply D (5 bases each). In germline, CDR1 is SGDLS, CDR2 YYNGEE. CDR3 length: 14 residues. Trimming pared 0 bases from V and 7 bases from J, leaving 13 bases between. CDR3 residues: CASSVVGEWGTQYF. The CDR3 DNA reads as TGTGCCAGCAGCGTAGTGGGGGAGTGGGGGACCCAGTACTTC.

The gene calls are TRBV2 and TRBJ2-3; TRBD2 aligns across 12 bases. CDR3 length: 17 amino acids. V lost 6 bases, J lost 1 base, and 8 bases stayed unmatched. From germline, CDR1 is SNHLY and CDR2 FYNNEI. The CDR3 DNA reads as TGTGCCAGCAGCCTTAGACTAGCGGGGGTCGGCACAGATACGCAGTATTTT. Translated: CASSLRLAGVGTDTQYF.

This rearrangement joins TRBV5-8 to TRBJ2-1; D is unclear. This CDR3 is built from 14 residues. Germline V gives CDR1 SGHTS, CDR2 YDEGEE. V lost 0 bases to trimming and J lost 6 bases, with 10 bases between them. The DNA of the CDR3 is TGTGCCAGCAGCTTGGCTCCGGGTGGCAATGAGCAGTTCTTC. Its protein product is CASSLAPGGNEQFF.

CDR3 region: CASSPTGTDYGYTF. In nucleotides, the CDR3 is TGTGCCAGCAGTCCTACAGGGACTGACTATGGCTACACCTTC. This chain uses TRBV6-6 with TRBJ1-2, with D tentatively TRBD1 (6 bases). In germline, CDR1 is MNHNY, CDR2 SVGAGI (reference sequence). The CDR3 loop spans 14 amino acids. Trimming stripped 5 bases from V and 3 bases from J, with 13 bases between.

The chain links TRBV27 to TRBJ2-7; D may match TRBD1 or TRBD2 (6 bases each). CDR1 is MNHEY, CDR2 SMNVEV, per germline (reference sequence). The CDR3 spans 14 residues. Trimming left V 3 bases short and J 2 bases short, with 11 bases between. The CDR3 sequence: CASSFGGPTYEQYF. The CDR3 DNA reads as TGTGCCAGCAGTTTCGGGGGCCCTACCTACGAGCAGTACTTC.